What follows are 2 T cell receptor beta chains derived from one specimen sequenced in a study of CD8+CD57+ T cells in acquired aplastic anemia listed by TCRdb under 2018. Sequencing took place on an Illumina HiSeq 2000. TCR beta VDJ combination and CDR3 sequence profiling used genomic DNA as the template. TCRdb reprocessed the public reads (quality trimming at Q25 with fastp, clone calling with MiXCR) and kept in-frame beta chains. Every entry covers one CDR3 protein and lists the most common genes and DNA from its rows. The sample has about 210,000 distinct CDR3 sequences on record, approximately 57% of them singletons. In total, the top ten clones hold 25% to 30% of the sample. Source material: sorted CD4+, CD8+, or CD8+CD57+ T cells (not recorded which) from PBMCs. These receptors were obtained from a human donor in good health.

This chain connects TRBV2 to TRBJ1-5; no definite D call. Trimming cost V 2 bases and J 1 base, with 6 bases left between them. Germline lookup yields CDR1 SNHLY and CDR2 FYNNEI. The CDR3 length is 14 residues. The CDR3 loop is CASSEQTSNQPQHF. DNA for the CDR3: TGTGCCAGCAGTGAACAGACAAGCAATCAGCCCCAGCATTTT.

This clonotype was counted a few times. The chain links TRBV7-8 to TRBJ2-5; the match to TRBD1 covers 9 bases. The germline V gene encodes CDR1 SGHVS and CDR2 FQNEAQ. V trimming: 1 base; J trimming: 5 bases; junction bases outside the gene matches: 8. The CDR3 extends over 16 amino acids. In DNA, the CDR3 is TGTGCCAGCAGCTTAGACAGGGGGCGCATGTCGGAGACCCAGTACTTC. Translating it yields CASSLDRGRMSETQYF.